This TCR beta chain emerged from a study of CD8+CD57+ T cells in acquired aplastic anemia. Study at large: Mean DNA quantity obtained from sorted CD4+ and CD8+ cells was 2.5 to 4 ug. Study conclusions and caveats: Shared by patients and controls, 25 to 30 CD8+ CDR3s were abundant in patients.

Genomic DNA served as template for TCR beta VDJ and CDR3 profiling. TCRdb processed the reads anew with MiXCR; each CDR3 protein has one entry. Of 150,000 to 200,000 distinct CDR3 sequences in the sample, less than 65% were seen once. This CDR3 has 14 amino acids. The trim removed 4 bases at V and 1 base at J, leaving 4 bases unmatched. CDR1 SQVTM and CDR2 ANQGSEA come from the germline V gene. This clonotype was observed at least ten times. Its antigen remains unknown. All sequencing subjects had displayed CD8+CD57+ cell expansion on flow cytometry. Each patient carried a diagnosis of severe acquired aplastic anemia. Patients had not yet gotten any therapy when their blood was taken for sampling.

The clonotype comes from a human donor with aplastic anemia. The sample taken for sequencing was sorted CD4+, CD8+, or CD8+CD57+ T cells (not recorded which) from PBMCs. The chain employs TRBV29-1 and TRBJ2-4, with TRBD2 matching 7 bases. CDR3 in DNA: TGCAGCGTTGCCGGGGAGGGGGCCAAAAACATTCAGTACTTC. Translation gives CSVAGEGAKNIQYF.